The entry below gives a single TCR beta chain sequence along with its context. Its antigen remains undetermined. There are no base qualities to consult, and no much larger clone falls within one base. This sample is drawn from a study of T-cell reconstitution after alpha-beta-depleted transplantation in children (dated by TCRdb to 2016 to 2017). Broadly, across the study: T-cell immune reconstitution after TCRalphabeta/CD19-depleted allogeneic hematopoietic cell transplantation in children was quantitatively tracked in the study by means of TCR repertoire profiling.

The treatment or condition label, read with the paper, signifies: allogeneic hematopoietic cell transplantation with graft depleted of TCRalphabeta T cells and CD19 B cells. The transplant recipients were children given TCRalphabeta/CD19-depleted allogeneic hematopoietic cell grafts. Overall study results and their limits: Over the following months the frequencies of hyperexpanded clones went down, and after one year T-cell counts and TCRbeta diversity were mostly credited to newly produced T cells. In some patients, the high TCRbeta diversity seen at day 60 was put down to recipient T cells and intrathymic progenitors that had survived conditioning. The apparently early alphabetaT-cell count recovery about two months after transplant was reportedly dependent on only several hundred rapidly expanded clones derived from non-depleted graft cells.

The receptor library was made with PCR. Sequencing used an Illumina HiSeq 2500. TCR library preparation used molecular barcoding, with unique molecular identifiers applied to normalize quantification of the TCRbeta repertoire. TCRdb ran its own pipeline on the public reads, namely fastp trimming at Q25 and MiXCR clone calling, and kept in-frame beta chains. CDR3 protein duplicates are merged, each entry listing the most common genes and DNA. This sample comprises around 700,000 distinct CDR3 sequences, around 13% of them detected only once. Around 0.76% of the sample is taken by the ten largest. This receptor was taken from a girl aged 2 to 10 with congenital amegakaryocytic thrombocytopenia, due to receive a stem cell transplant. The material was PBMCs, obtained before TCRalphabeta/CD19-depleted stem cell transplant.

The DNA sequence is given as TGCGCCAGCAGCTTCATGGGTTCCGATGCAACTAATGAAAAACTGTTTTTT. Its translation reads: CASSFMGSDATNEKLFF. The V and J segments used are TRBV5-1 and TRBJ1-4; too little of a D gene remains to name it. According to the germline V gene, CDR1 reads SGHRS and CDR2 reads YFSETQ. Between the V and J ends, shortened by 2 bases and 0 bases respectively, the junction contains 14 bases. Including cysteine and phenylalanine, the CDR3 has 17 amino acids. Left in the record is the CDR3 DNA by itself, 51 bases read in frame from the first base.